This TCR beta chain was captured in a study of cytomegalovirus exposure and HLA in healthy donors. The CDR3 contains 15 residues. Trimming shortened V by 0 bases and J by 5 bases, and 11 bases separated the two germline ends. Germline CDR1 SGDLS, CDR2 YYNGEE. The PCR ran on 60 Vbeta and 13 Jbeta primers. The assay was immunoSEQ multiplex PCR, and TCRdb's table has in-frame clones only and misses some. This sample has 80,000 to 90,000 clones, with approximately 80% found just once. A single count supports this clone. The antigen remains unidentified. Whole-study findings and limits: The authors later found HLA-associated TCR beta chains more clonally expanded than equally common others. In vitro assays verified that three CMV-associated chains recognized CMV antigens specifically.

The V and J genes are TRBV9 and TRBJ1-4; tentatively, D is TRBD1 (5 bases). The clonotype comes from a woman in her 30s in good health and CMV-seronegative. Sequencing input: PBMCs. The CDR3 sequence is CASSVEQGFNEKLFF. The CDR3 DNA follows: TGTGCCAGCAGCGTAGAGCAGGGCTTCAATGAAAAACTGTTTTTT. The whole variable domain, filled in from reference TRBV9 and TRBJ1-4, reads DSGVTQTPKHLITATGQRVTLRCSPRSGDLSVYWYQQSLDQGLQFLIQYYNGEERAKGNILERFSAQQFPDLHSELNLSSLELGDSALYFCASSVEQGFNEKLFFGSGTQLSVL.